The text below deals with one TCR beta chain. What it recognizes is unknown. Profiled with immunoSEQ multiplex PCR; TCRdb holds only in-frame clones, not every one. The sample consists of about 400,000 clones, 92% of them appearing once. This sample stems from a study of Ad26.COV2.S vaccination and SARS-CoV-2 variants. The overall study: A COV1001 Ad26.COV2.S trial-arm participant provided the sample. Ad26.COV2.S was injected intramuscularly once or twice, 56 days apart. Study findings and constraints: Placebo and vaccine recipients had non-spike TCR breadth that was similar.

V shed 0 bases and J shed 2 bases, with 12 bases lying between them. This CDR3 contains 16 residues. Looked up from germline, CDR1 is SEHNR and CDR2 is FQNEAQ (reference sequence). Treatment here: over 15 received Ad26.COV2.S at low or high dose, single or two shots; 5 received placebo; per-sample allocation not given. Collection of samples fell on day 63 after the first vaccine or placebo injection. An Ad26 vector that expressed Wuhan-strain SARS-CoV-2 spike constituted the vaccine. The gene calls are TRBV7-9 and TRBJ2-3, with a weak D call TRBD1 (5 bases). Sequencing used peripheral blood, obtained in a trial of Ad26.COV2.S vaccine versus placebo. The clonotype was recovered from a person between 18 and 59 years old who received the Ad26.COV2.S COVID-19 vaccine or a placebo. CDR3 loop: CASSLADSMITDTQYF. In nucleotides, the CDR3 is TGTGCCAGCAGCTTAGCAGACAGCATGATCACAGATACGCAGTATTTT.